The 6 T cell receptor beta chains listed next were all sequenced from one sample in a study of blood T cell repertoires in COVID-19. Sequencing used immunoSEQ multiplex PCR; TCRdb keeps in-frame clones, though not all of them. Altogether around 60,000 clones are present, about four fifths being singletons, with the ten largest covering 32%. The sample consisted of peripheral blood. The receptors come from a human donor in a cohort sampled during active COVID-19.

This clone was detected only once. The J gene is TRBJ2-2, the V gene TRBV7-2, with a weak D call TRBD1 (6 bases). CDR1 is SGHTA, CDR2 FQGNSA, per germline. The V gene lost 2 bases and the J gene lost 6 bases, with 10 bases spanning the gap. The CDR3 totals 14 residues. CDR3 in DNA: TGTGCCAGCAGCTTAACAGGGACCTCCGGGGAGCTGTTTTTT. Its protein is CASSLTGTSGELFF. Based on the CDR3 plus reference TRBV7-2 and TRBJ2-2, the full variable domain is GAGVSQSPSNKVTEKGKDVELRCDPISGHTALYWYRQSLGQGLEFLIYFQGNSAPDKSGLPSDRFSAERTGGSVSTLTIQRTQQEDSAVYLCASSLTGTSGELFFGEGSRLTVL.

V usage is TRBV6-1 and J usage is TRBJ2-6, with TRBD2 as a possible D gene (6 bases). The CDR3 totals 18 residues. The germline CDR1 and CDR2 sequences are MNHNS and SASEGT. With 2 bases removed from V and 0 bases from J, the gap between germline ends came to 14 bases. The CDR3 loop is CASSETGTRSSGANVLTF. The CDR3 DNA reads TGTGCCAGCAGTGAAACCGGGACTCGTAGCTCTGGGGCCAACGTCCTGACTTTC.

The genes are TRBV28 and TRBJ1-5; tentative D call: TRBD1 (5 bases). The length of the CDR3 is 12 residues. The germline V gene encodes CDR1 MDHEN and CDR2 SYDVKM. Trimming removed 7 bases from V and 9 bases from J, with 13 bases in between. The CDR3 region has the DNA TGTGCCAGCACCATAACAGGCCGGCCCCAGCATTTT. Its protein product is CASTITGRPQHF.

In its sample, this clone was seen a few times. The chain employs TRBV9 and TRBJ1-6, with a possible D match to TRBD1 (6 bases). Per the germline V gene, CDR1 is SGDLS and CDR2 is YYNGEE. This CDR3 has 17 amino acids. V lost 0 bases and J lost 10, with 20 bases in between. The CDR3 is CASSVGLGATVSSPLHF. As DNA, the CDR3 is TGTGCCAGCAGCGTAGGCCTGGGGGCTACTGTAAGCTCACCCCTCCACTTT.

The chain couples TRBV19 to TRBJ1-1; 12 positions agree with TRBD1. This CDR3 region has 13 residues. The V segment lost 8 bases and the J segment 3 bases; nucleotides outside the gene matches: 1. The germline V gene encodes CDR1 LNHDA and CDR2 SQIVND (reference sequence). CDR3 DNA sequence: TGTGCCAGTTGGGACAGGGGGCACACTGAAGCTTTCTTT. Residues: CASWDRGHTEAFF.

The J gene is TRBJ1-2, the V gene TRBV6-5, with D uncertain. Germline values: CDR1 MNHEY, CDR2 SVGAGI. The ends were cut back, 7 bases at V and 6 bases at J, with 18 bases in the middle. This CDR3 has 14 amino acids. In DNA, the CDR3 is TGTGCCAGCAAGGAACGGGAGCCTCCACATGGCTACACCTTC. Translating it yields CASKEREPPHGYTF.